This T cell receptor (beta chain) is from a study of shared clonotypes between healthy human individuals. Study overall: Per-donor plates numbered three CD4 naive, three CD4 memory, two CD8 naive and one CD8 memory.

From germline, CDR1 is MNHEY and CDR2 SVGAGI. The CDR3 totals 14 residues. V lost 4 bases to trimming and J lost 2 bases, with 11 bases between them. Regarding this clone: The antigen is undetermined.

Study outcomes and limitations: Richness estimates generally favored naive over memory subsets.

Several immunoSEQ 96-well plates shared each subset's DNA, each plate a replicate. Data came from immunoSEQ multiplex PCR; TCRdb stores just in-frame clones and leaves some out. The sample has 2.5 million or so clones; about 92% are singletons. The V call is TRBV6-5, the J call TRBJ1-1; D possibly corresponds to TRBD1 (5 bases). The specimen sequenced was naive CD4+ T cells sorted from blood. Stated subset: CD45RA+ positively selected. This sequence originates from a man aged 18 to 30 in good health. In DNA, the CDR3 is TGTGCCAGCAGTTTACCAGGGATTAACACTGAAGCTTTCTTT. As protein: CASSLPGINTEAFF.